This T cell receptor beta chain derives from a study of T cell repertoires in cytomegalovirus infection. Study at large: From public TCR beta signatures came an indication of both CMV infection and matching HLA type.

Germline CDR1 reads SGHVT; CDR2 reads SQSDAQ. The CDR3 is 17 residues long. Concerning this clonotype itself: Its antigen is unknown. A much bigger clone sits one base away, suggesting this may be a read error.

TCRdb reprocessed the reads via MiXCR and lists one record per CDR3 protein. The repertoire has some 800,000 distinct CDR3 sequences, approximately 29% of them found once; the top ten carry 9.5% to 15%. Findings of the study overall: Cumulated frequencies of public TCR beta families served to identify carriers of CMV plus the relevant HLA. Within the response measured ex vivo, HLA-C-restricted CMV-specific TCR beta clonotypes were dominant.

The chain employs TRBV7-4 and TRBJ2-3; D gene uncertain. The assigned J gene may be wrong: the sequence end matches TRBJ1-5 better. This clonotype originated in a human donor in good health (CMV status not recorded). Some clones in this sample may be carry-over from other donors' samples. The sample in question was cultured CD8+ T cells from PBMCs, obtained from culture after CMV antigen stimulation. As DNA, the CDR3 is TGTGCCAGCAGCTTAGCGCGGCGTCTGCCTAGCACAGATACGCAGCATTTT. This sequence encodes CASSLARRLPSTDTQHF.